The rows below give T cell receptor beta chains drawn from one sample of a study of blood T cell repertoires in COVID-19. Produced via immunoSEQ multiplex PCR; TCRdb's table is partial and in-frame only. The sample lists hundreds of thousands of clones, more than 70% occurring once. The sequencing sample was made of PBMCs or T cells enriched from blood (not recorded which). The receptors were sampled from a woman aged 55-69 years in a cohort exposed to, infected with or recovered from COVID-19 (not recorded which). CDR3s include the opening cysteine and the closing phenylalanine or tryptophan. A D gene is named only where the DNA matches it firmly. The size of a clone is reported for some rows only, either as once, few or many, or as a class for expanded clones.

v_call	d_call	j_call	clone_size	cdr3_nt	cdr3_aa
TRBV9	TRBD2	TRBJ2-7	NA	TGTGCCAGCAGCGGGGGGAGGGAGCCATACTACGAGCAGTACTTC	CASSGGREPYYEQYF
TRBV2	NA	TRBJ2-3	NA	TGTGCCAGCAGCCAAAGCACAGATACGCAGTATTTT	CASSQSTDTQYF
TRBV24-1	TRBD2	TRBJ2-1	NA	TGTGCCACCAGTGATTTCGGGACTAGCGGGAGCAATGAGCAGTTCTTC	CATSDFGTSGSNEQFF
TRBV3-1/TRBV3-2	TRBD1	TRBJ1-1	few	TGTGCCAGCAGCCAGGGTGGGACAGGGACTGAAGCTTTCTTT	CASSQGGTGTEAFF
TRBV27	TRBD2	TRBJ2-2	NA	TGTGCCAGCAGTTTCTTACACCTACTAGCGGGGGATAACGCTAACACCGGGGAGCTGTTTTTT	CASSFLHLLAGDNANTGELFF
TRBV28	TRBD1	TRBJ1-4	NA	TGTGCCAGCAGTTTCGGCAGGGGGGATGAAAAACTGTTTTTT	CASSFGRGDEKLFF
TRBV13	TRBD2	TRBJ2-2	NA	TGTGCCAGCAGCCACCGACTAGCGGATAGACCGAACACCGGGGAGCTGTTTTTT	CASSHRLADRPNTGELFF
TRBV7-8	NA	TRBJ1-4	NA	TGTGCCAGCAGCTTAGGACAGTTTAATGAAAAACTGTTTTTT	CASSLGQFNEKLFF
TRBV3-1/TRBV3-2	TRBD2	TRBJ2-1	NA	TGTGCCAGCAGCCATCGGGCGACTAGCGGGGCTAGCTCCTACAATGAGCAGTTCTTC	CASSHRATSGASSYNEQFF
TRBV5-5	NA	TRBJ1-4	NA	TGTGCCAGCAGCCTCGCCGCAACAGGCCGGGAAAAACTGTTTTTT	CASSLAATGREKLFF
TRBV5-1	TRBD1	TRBJ2-2	NA	TGCGCCAGCAGCTCGGGACAGGGGGCTGGTACCGGGGAGCTGTTTTTT	CASSSGQGAGTGELFF
TRBV27	NA	TRBJ1-5	NA	TGTGCCAGCAGTTTATCCTGGGGCAGGGGCGACAATCAGCCCCAGCATTTT	CASSLSWGRGDNQPQHF
TRBV12-3/TRBV12-4	NA	TRBJ2-1	NA	TGTGCCAGCAGTTTGGGCAGGTTGAATGAGCAGTTCTTC	CASSLGRLNEQFF
TRBV7-3	NA	TRBJ2-1	NA	TGTGCCAGCAGCTTTAGGGGGAGGGCCCCAGGTGATGAGCAGTTCTTC	CASSFRGRAPGDEQFF
TRBV20-1	TRBD1	TRBJ1-5	NA	TGCAGTGCTAGTTCTCGCGGACAGGGGTTTCAGCCCCAGCATTTT	CSASSRGQGFQPQHF
TRBV28	NA	TRBJ1-3	NA	TGTGCCAGCAAGAGAGGAGGTGGAAACACCATATATTTT	CASKRGGGNTIYF
TRBV14	NA	TRBJ2-1	NA	TGTGCCAGCAGCCCCTACACAGCTTCTTTAGGGGATGAGCAGTTCTTC	CASSPYTASLGDEQFF
TRBV5-1	TRBD2	TRBJ2-2	NA	TGCGCCAGCAGCTTGGTAGCGGGAGTAGCCGGGGAGCTGTTTTTT	CASSLVAGVAGELFF